The 22 T cell receptor beta chains given below trace back to one sample, sequenced in a study of cytomegalovirus exposure and HLA in healthy donors. PCR involved 60 Vbeta and 13 Jbeta primers. Some clones are missing from TCRdb's copy, which holds only in-frame ones; the method was immunoSEQ multiplex PCR. The sample carries about 150,000 clones, approximately 83% recorded once. The material sequenced was PBMCs. These receptors all stem from a male donor in good health and CMV-seronegative.

This clone was counted only a few times. The chain employs TRBV6-6 and TRBJ2-5; 8 bases match TRBD1. The V gene end was trimmed by 6 bases and the J gene end by 1 base; junction bases not matched to a gene: 10. The CDR3 covers 16 residues. Germline-derived CDR1 and CDR2 are MNHNY and SVGAGI (reference sequence). This chain's CDR3 is CASRDKAGTGQETQYF. The CDR3 region has the DNA TGTGCCAGCAGAGATAAGGCCGGGACAGGCCAAGAGACCCAGTACTTC.

This clone was observed a few times. The chain carries TRBV19 and TRBJ1-5, with D maybe TRBD1 (5 bases). The V end was cut by 3 bases, the J end by 2 bases, with 11 bases between. The CDR3 consists of 15 residues. Looked up from germline, CDR1 is LNHDA and CDR2 is SQIVND (reference sequence). CDR3 in amino acids: CASSMGGAGNQPQHF. CDR3 DNA sequence: TGTGCCAGTAGTATGGGAGGGGCGGGCAATCAGCCCCAGCATTTT.

The genes are TRBV28 and TRBJ1-2, with TRBD1 identical over 8 bases. In germline, CDR1 is MDHEN, CDR2 SYDVKM. The CDR3 loop spans 15 amino acids. V lost 10 bases and J lost 3; bases outside the gene matches: 13. The CDR3 sequence is CATNRQGFGDYGYTF. CDR3 in DNA: TGTGCCACCAACAGACAGGGGTTCGGGGACTATGGCTACACCTTC.

The chain has TRBV19 and TRBJ2-6; 7 nucleotides agree with TRBD1. Per the germline V gene, CDR1 is LNHDA and CDR2 is SQIVND (reference sequence). This CDR3 comprises 16 residues. The V gene end was trimmed by 7 bases and the J gene end by 0 bases; junction bases not matched to a gene: 6. The CDR3 DNA reads TGTGCCAGTACAGGGGGACGCCGCTCTGGGGCCAACGTCCTGACTTTC. Residues: CASTGGRRSGANVLTF.

V and J are TRBV6-1 and TRBJ2-6, with D unclear. Germline V lookup: CDR1 MNHNS, CDR2 SASEGT. Trimming took off 1 base at V and 0 bases at J, with 4 bases between the two ends. The CDR3 is 15 amino acids. The CDR3 loop is CASSEGVSGANVLTF. CDR3 bases: TGTGCCAGCAGTGAAGGAGTCTCTGGGGCCAACGTCCTGACTTTC.

This chain connects TRBV5-4 to TRBJ2-1; 9 bases map to TRBD2. The CDR3 is made up of 17 amino acids. V was clipped by 0 bases and J by 2 bases; unmatched bases: 6. The germline CDR1 and CDR2 sequences are SGHNT and YYREEE (reference sequence). Written as DNA, the CDR3 is TGTGCCAGCAGCTTGGCCCGCGGCGGGAGGGCCTACAATGAGCAGTTCTTC. Protein: CASSLARGGRAYNEQFF.

This chain joins TRBV28 and TRBJ2-7, with TRBD1 matching 8 bases. CDR3 length equals 15 residues. Germline V gives CDR1 MDHEN, CDR2 SYDVKM. Germline trimming cut 5 bases from V and 2 bases from J; bases unmatched to any gene: 8. CDR3 amino acids: CASSTPGQGTYEQYF. CDR3 DNA sequence: TGTGCCAGCAGTACTCCTGGACAGGGAACCTACGAGCAGTACTTC.

A remark on this clone: Distinct nucleotide sequences in the sample also encode this CDR3. The gene calls are TRBV5-1 and TRBJ2-5, with D possibly being TRBD1 (6 bases). Germline V lookup: CDR1 SGHRS, CDR2 YFSETQ. Trimming cost V 0 bases and J 1 base, with 7 bases left between them. CDR3 length: 14 amino acids. CDR3 loop: CASSLGRGQETQYF. The CDR3, as DNA: TGCGCCAGCAGCTTGGGCAGGGGCCAAGAGACCCAGTACTTC.

The genes are TRBV1 and TRBJ1-2; the DNA was not compared with TRBD1, the D call given in the table. TRBV1 is shown as a pseudogene. The CDR3 totals 16 residues. CDR3 amino acids: CTSSQGARDRRNGYTF. Written as DNA, the CDR3 is TGCACCAGCAGCCAAGGGGCTCGAGACAGAAGAAACGGCTACACCTTC.

The chain joins TRBV9 to TRBJ2-6; tentatively, D is TRBD1 (5 bases). This CDR3 spans 16 amino acids. V was shortened by 6 bases and J by 6 bases, with 19 bases between the two germline ends. The germline gives CDR1 SGDLS, CDR2 YYNGEE. The CDR3 reads CASNPTGLTPANVLTF. The CDR3, as DNA: TGTGCCAGCAATCCTACAGGTCTCACTCCGGCCAACGTCCTGACTTTC.

This clone was counted once. This chain connects TRBV6-1 to TRBJ1-1, with D possibly TRBD1 on 5 matching bases. The CDR3 is 15 amino acids. Germline CDR1 reads MNHNS; CDR2 reads SASEGT. The V end lost 6 bases, the J end lost 0 bases, and 14 bases lay between the germline ends. Written as DNA, the CDR3 is TGTGCCAGCAGACCCCTGACAGCAATGAACACTGAAGCTTTCTTT. The encoded protein is CASRPLTAMNTEAFF.

This chain links TRBV30 with TRBJ2-5, with 10 bases matching TRBD1. Germline V gene lookup returns CDR1 GTSNPN and CDR2 SVGIG (reference sequence). V was pared by 4 bases and J by 4 bases, with 3 bases of the junction left unmatched. CDR3 length equals 13 residues. CDR3 DNA sequence: TGTGCCTGGACCCGGGACAGGGGAGAGACCCAGTACTTC. This sequence encodes CAWTRDRGETQYF.

The V gene is TRBV28, the J gene TRBJ1-2; a weak D match, TRBD1 (6 bases). Germline V gives CDR1 MDHEN, CDR2 SYDVKM. The CDR3 totals 13 residues. V was pared by 3 bases and J by 6 bases, with 11 bases between. CDR3 in amino acids: CASSLSRGNGYTF. As DNA, the CDR3 is TGTGCCAGCAGTTTGAGTAGGGGGAATGGCTACACCTTC.

The V gene is TRBV9, the J gene TRBJ2-5; 15 bases agree with TRBD2. V lost 3 bases, J lost 11 bases, and 8 bases stayed unmatched. There are 15 residues in the CDR3. Germline V CDR1 and CDR2: SGDLS, YYNGEE. CDR3 sequence (DNA): TGTGCCAGCAGCGGGACTAGCGGGGGGGCCTGGGAGCAGTACTTC. This translates into CASSGTSGGAWEQYF.

This sequence joins TRBV28 and TRBJ2-7; D is perhaps TRBD1 (6 bases). Germline CDR1 and CDR2: MDHEN and SYDVKM. Trimming removed 5 bases at V and 3 bases at J, with 17 bases between. CDR3 length: 15 residues. The CDR3 region has the DNA TGTGCCAGCAGTCCCCGCGATTACAGGGACTACGAGCAGTACTTC. It codes for CASSPRDYRDYEQYF.

The genes are TRBV7-2 and TRBJ2-5; TRBD1 aligns across 8 bases. Unmatched junction bases numbered 6, after V lost 7 bases and J lost 2 bases. The CDR3 totals 14 residues. In germline, CDR1 is SGHTA, CDR2 FQGNSA. CDR3 bases: TGTGCCAGCAACAGACAGGGGCCTCAAGAGACCCAGTACTTC. Translated, it gives CASNRQGPQETQYF. The entire variable domain, with the rest obtained from reference TRBV7-2 and TRBJ2-5, is as follows: GAGVSQSPSNKVTEKGKDVELRCDPISGHTALYWYRQSLGQGLEFLIYFQGNSAPDKSGLPSDRFSAERTGGSVSTLTIQRTQQEDSAVYLCASNRQGPQETQYFGPGTRLLVL.

This chain uses TRBV5-1 with TRBJ2-5, with 9 nucleotides matching TRBD1. Germline CDR1 and CDR2: SGHRS and YFSETQ. The V gene end was trimmed by 5 bases and the J gene end by 4 bases; junction bases not matched to a gene: 9. The CDR3 is made up of 15 amino acids. This CDR3 reads CASRQLQGASETQYF. Here the CDR3 DNA reads TGCGCCAGCAGACAACTACAGGGGGCTTCAGAGACCCAGTACTTC.

The chain carries TRBV5-1 and TRBJ2-2; 13 bases are shared with TRBD2. The CDR3 loop spans 16 amino acids. Germline values: CDR1 SGHRS, CDR2 YFSETQ. V was clipped by 2 bases and J by 6 bases; unmatched bases: 4. The CDR3 region is CASSLPGLAGSGELFF. Here the CDR3 DNA reads TGCGCCAGCAGCTTACCGGGACTAGCGGGGTCCGGGGAGCTGTTTTTT.

The chain combines TRBV28 with TRBJ1-2; D is unresolved. The V gene's germline CDR1 is MDHEN and CDR2 SYDVKM. This CDR3 is 11 amino acids long. V dropped 6 bases and J dropped 4 bases, with 6 bases sitting between them. CDR3 in amino acids: CASSRSYGYTF. DNA of the CDR3: TGTGCCAGCAGCCGGTCCTATGGCTACACCTTC.

This rearrangement joins TRBV9 to TRBJ2-3; tentative D call: TRBD2 (5 bases). Trimming took off 4 bases at V and 3 bases at J, with 21 bases between the two ends. The CDR3 loop spans 17 amino acids. Germline V gene data show CDR1 as SGDLS and CDR2 as YYNGEE. The CDR3: CASSPSGAVVRTDTQYF. The CDR3 DNA sequence: TGTGCCAGCAGCCCTAGTGGAGCGGTAGTTCGGACAGATACGCAGTATTTT.

The J gene is TRBJ2-2, the V gene TRBV6-4; 10 bases line up with TRBD2. J gave up 4 bases and V 8 bases, and 10 bases lay outside the gene matches. Per the germline V gene, CDR1 is MRHNA and CDR2 is SNTAGT. The CDR3 spans 16 residues. In DNA form, the CDR3 reads TGTGCCAGCTCCAGCGCTAGCGGGAGAGGCACCGGGGAGCTGTTTTTT. Protein sequence: CASSSASGRGTGELFF.

With respect to this clone: One junction end disagrees with the germline gene, perhaps due to a read error. The rearrangement links TRBV7-9 to TRBJ2-4; 7 bases map to TRBD1. There are 12 residues in the CDR3. Germline loops: CDR1 SEHNR, CDR2 FQNEAQ (reference sequence). This CDR3 reads CSSSSGGDIQYF. The CDR3 DNA follows: TGTTCCAGCAGCTCAGGGGGAGACATTCAGTACTTC.